A single sample is the source of the 10 T cell receptor beta chains below, sequenced in a study of control samples from healthy donors and cancer patients. This table comes from immunoSEQ multiplex PCR, and its TCRdb copy is limited to in-frame clones, with some not included. The table shows approximately 84,000 clones, with around 82% occurring only once. Source material: blood. These receptors came from a woman aged 55-70 years in good health.

The V and J genes are TRBV5-8 and TRBJ1-2; TRBD1 is a possible D gene (5 bases). Trimming removed 5 bases from V and 0 bases from J, with 11 bases in between. Germline-derived CDR1 and CDR2 are SGHTS and YDEGEE. This CDR3 is built from 14 residues. CDR3 sequence (DNA): TGTGCCAGCAGAAGGGACTGGCCTAACTATGGCTACACCTTC. Translating gives CASRRDWPNYGYTF.

This rearrangement joins TRBV12-3 or TRBV12-4 to TRBJ1-2; a possible D gene is TRBD1 (5 bases). Trimming took off 5 bases at V and 3 bases at J, with 10 bases between the two ends. This CDR3 has 13 residues. The CDR3 region has the DNA TGTGCCAGCAGTAACAGGTCCGACTATGGCTACACCTTC. Translated, it gives CASSNRSDYGYTF.

This clone was recorded only once. Here the CDR3 reads CASSIAPVGYGYTF. CDR3 nucleotide sequence: TGTGCCAGTAGTATCGCCCCAGTGGGGTATGGCTACACCTTC. The chain employs TRBV19 and TRBJ1-2; no firm D call. Trimming shortened V by 3 bases and J by 5 bases, and 13 bases separated the two germline ends. Per the germline V gene, CDR1 is LNHDA and CDR2 is SQIVND (reference sequence). The CDR3 length is 14 residues. Based on the CDR3 plus reference TRBV19 and TRBJ1-2, the full variable domain is DGGITQSPKYLFRKEGQNVTLSCEQNLNHDAMYWYRQDPGQGLRLIYYSQIVNDFQKGDIAEGYSVSREKKESFPLTVTSAQKNPTAFYLCASSIAPVGYGYTFGSGTRLTVV.

Worth noting for this clone: Compared with germline, one end of the junction differs, possibly owing to a read error. This rearrangement joins TRBV7-9 to TRBJ1-5; no clear D gene. This CDR3 spans 16 amino acids. Germline assignment: CDR1 SEHNR and CDR2 FQNEAQ (reference sequence). The CDR3 DNA reads as TGTGCCACCAGCAATGAAAAAGGTGCGACGAATCAGCCCCAGCATTTT. It is translated as CATSNEKGATNQPQHF.

This chain uses TRBV19 with TRBJ1-1; TRBD1 aligns across 8 bases. From germline, CDR1 is LNHDA and CDR2 SQIVND (reference sequence). The CDR3 spans 13 residues. The junction had 5 bases not matched to a gene; V was cut back by 7 bases and J by 4 bases. The CDR3 bases are TGTGCCAGTAAGGACAGGGAGGTCACTGAAGCTTTCTTT. Translated, it gives CASKDREVTEAFF.

The chain joins TRBV12-3 or TRBV12-4 to TRBJ1-1; D gene ambiguous. The V end lost 3 bases, the J end lost 3 bases, and 8 bases lay between the germline ends. The CDR3 is 13 residues long. CDR3 in DNA: TGTGCCAGCAGTTTCGGGCCATACACTGAAGCTTTCTTT. Its translation: CASSFGPYTEAFF.

The chain carries TRBV13 and TRBJ2-2; TRBD2 agrees at 14 bases. With 5 bases clipped from V and 0 bases from J, the junction kept 8 bases outside the gene matches. This CDR3 has 19 residues. The germline gives CDR1 PRHDT, CDR2 FYEKMQ (reference sequence). CDR3 region: CASSRPRLAGGSNTGELFF. CDR3 bases: TGTGCCAGCAGCCGCCCCAGACTAGCGGGGGGGTCGAACACCGGGGAGCTGTTTTTT.

The rearrangement links TRBV7-9 to TRBJ1-1, with D perhaps TRBD1 (6 bases). The CDR3 runs 13 residues. The germline V and J ends were trimmed by 10 bases and 0 bases, with 12 bases remaining between them. Germline V lookup: CDR1 SEHNR, CDR2 FQNEAQ (reference sequence). The CDR3 loop reads CATTTGVNTEAFF. The CDR3 DNA reads as TGTGCCACGACGACAGGAGTGAACACTGAAGCTTTCTTT.

CDR3: CASSRILGQGAYEQYF. CDR3 coding DNA: TGTGCCAGCAGCCGTATCCTGGGACAGGGGGCGTACGAGCAGTACTTC. This chain links TRBV14 with TRBJ2-7, with 12 bases aligning to TRBD1. V trimming: 4 bases; J trimming: 4 bases; junction bases outside the gene matches: 8. This CDR3 comprises 16 residues. Germline values: CDR1 SGHDN, CDR2 FVKESK.

The chain employs TRBV28 and TRBJ1-1; D ambiguous. This CDR3 contains 16 residues. The V end lost 4 bases, the J end lost 4 bases, and 19 bases lay between the germline ends. Per germline, CDR1 MDHEN and CDR2 SYDVKM. Written as DNA, the CDR3 is TGTGCCAGCAGTTCTAGCTACACAAAAACGTCCACTGAAGCTTTCTTT. It encodes CASSSSYTKTSTEAFF. Full variable domain (remainder filled in from reference TRBV28 and TRBJ1-1): DVKVTQSSRYLVKRTGEKVFLECVQDMDHENMFWYRQDPGLGLRLIYFSYDVKMKEKGDIPEGYSVSREKKERFSLILESASTNQTSMYLCASSSSYTKTSTEAFFGQGTRLTVV.